This entry lists 15 T cell receptor beta chains sequenced from one sample in a study of early T cells in non-severe SARS-CoV-2 infection. TCRdb re-derived calls from the 5' RACE reads in MiXCR, one entry per CDR3 protein. There are tens of thousands of distinct CDR3 sequences in the sample; roughly a tenth occur only once, and 8.5% to 9% lies in the top ten. The material sequenced was whole blood. These receptor sequences come from an adult who was a healthcare worker with PCR-confirmed SARS-CoV-2 infection or an uninfected control (not recorded which).

This clonotype has at least ten counts. The chain joins TRBV5-1 to TRBJ1-5; D not resolved. This CDR3 comprises 14 residues. V lost 7 bases, J lost 0 bases, and 11 bases lay in between. From germline, CDR1 is SGHRS and CDR2 YFSETQ. This CDR3 is CASPNIHSNQPQHF. The CDR3 bases are TGCGCCAGCCCTAACATCCATAGCAATCAGCCCCAGCATTTT.

This clonotype was seen repeatedly, ten times or more. V usage is TRBV6-2 or TRBV6-3 and J usage is TRBJ2-3; D is possibly TRBD2 (5 bases). Deletions cut 8 bases from V and 2 bases from J, with 17 bases between. Germline CDR1 is MNHEY and CDR2 is SVGEGT. The CDR3 contains 15 residues. The CDR3 DNA reads TGTGCCAGCTCCTCGACTACCCACCTCACAGATACGCAGTATTTT. Its translation is CASSSTTHLTDTQYF.

This clonotype was counted between two and nine times. CDR3 bases: TGCGCCAGCAGTGTGGGCGGAGGCTACAATGAGCAGTTCTTC. As protein: CASSVGGGYNEQFF. V gene TRBV10-2 combines with J gene TRBJ2-1; possibly TRBD2 for D (5 bases). The germline V gene encodes CDR1 WSHSY and CDR2 SAAADI. V lost 4 bases and J 3 bases, leaving 10 bases between the germline ends. The CDR3 is 14 residues long.

The chain links TRBV18 to TRBJ2-4, with a weak D call TRBD2 (5 bases). The CDR3 length is 12 residues. V lost 3 bases, J lost 5 bases, and 5 bases lay in between. Germline assignment: CDR1 KGHSH and CDR2 LQKENI. The CDR3 region has the DNA TGTGCCAGCTCACCGGAGGAAAACATTCAGTACTTC. Amino acid sequence: CASSPEENIQYF.

This clonotype turned up a few times. This chain joins TRBV27 and TRBJ2-1; no definite D call. This CDR3 has 13 amino acids. In germline, CDR1 is MNHEY, CDR2 SMNVEV (reference sequence). Trimming cost V 4 bases and J 5 bases, with 9 bases left between them. Written as DNA, the CDR3 is TGTGCCAGCAGTTCCGACTTTCACAATGAGCAGTTCTTC. It encodes CASSSDFHNEQFF.

This clonotype was detected ten times or more. The J gene is TRBJ2-5, the V gene TRBV10-3; D call uncertain. V lost 4 bases and J lost 5, with 8 bases in between. CDR1 is ENHRY and CDR2 is SYGVKD in the germline V gene. This CDR3 is built from 12 residues. Written as DNA, the CDR3 is TGTGCCATCAGTGCCCCTCGTGAGACCCAGTACTTC. It translates to CAISAPRETQYF.

This clonotype has ten or more counts. V usage is TRBV5-1 and J usage is TRBJ2-1, with 7 bases that match TRBD2. This CDR3 is built from 15 residues. The trim removed 0 bases at V and 4 bases at J, leaving 4 bases unmatched. The V gene's germline CDR1 is SGHRS and CDR2 YFSETQ. The CDR3 sequence is CASSLASGNYNEQFF. Here the CDR3 DNA reads TGCGCCAGCAGCTTGGCTAGCGGAAATTACAATGAGCAGTTCTTC.

This clonotype was detected only a few times. This chain connects TRBV6-2 or TRBV6-3 to TRBJ2-7; 13 bases fit TRBD2. The trim removed 5 bases at V and 5 bases at J, leaving 9 bases unmatched. The CDR3 length is 16 residues. From germline, CDR1 is MNHEY and CDR2 SVGEGT. Here the CDR3 DNA reads TGTGCCAGCAGTCCCGGACTAGCGGGAGAAGTAGACGAGCAGTACTTC. Amino acid sequence: CASSPGLAGEVDEQYF.

This clonotype was seen repeatedly, ten times or more. The chain carries TRBV10-2 and TRBJ2-1; D possibly matches TRBD1 or TRBD2 (5 bases each). The germline gives CDR1 WSHSY, CDR2 SAAADI. The ends were cut back, 8 bases at V and 8 bases at J, with 22 bases in the middle. This CDR3 is built from 15 residues. This chain's CDR3 is CASRPGTQDWHEQFF. In nucleotides, the CDR3 is TGCGCCAGCCGGCCCGGGACCCAGGACTGGCATGAGCAGTTCTTC.

CDR3 protein: CASSLSGTSSYNEQFF. CDR3 DNA: TGTGCCAGCAGCCTTAGCGGGACAAGCTCCTACAATGAGCAGTTCTTC. The V gene is TRBV27, the J gene TRBJ2-1, with 8 positions matching TRBD2. The germline V gene has CDR1 MNHEY and CDR2 SMNVEV (reference sequence). V lost 6 bases and J lost 0; bases outside the gene matches: 7. The CDR3 contains 16 residues.

This clonotype was counted at least ten times. The chain couples TRBV7-6 to TRBJ2-7; no definite D call. This CDR3 contains 11 residues. V was trimmed by 5 bases and J by 6 bases, leaving 8 bases between them. Germline loops: CDR1 SGHVS, CDR2 FNYEAQ. The CDR3 nucleotides read TGTGCCAGCAGCCGCTGGGCCGAGCAGTACTTC. Protein product: CASSRWAEQYF.

This clonotype occurred many times. The chain uses TRBV7-2 and TRBJ2-2, with D tentatively TRBD1 (5 bases). This CDR3 is built from 13 residues. Germline V lookup: CDR1 SGHTA, CDR2 FQGNSA. Trimming removed 3 bases at V and 7 bases at J, with 9 bases between. The CDR3 protein is CASSFQGIGELFF. The CDR3 region has the DNA TGTGCCAGCAGCTTTCAGGGAATCGGGGAGCTGTTTTTT.

This clonotype was seen a few times. The DNA for the CDR3 is TGTGCCAGCAGTTACACAGGGGGCAGTGAGCAGTTCTTC. The encoded protein is CASSYTGGSEQFF. The J gene is TRBJ2-1, the V gene TRBV6-5; 9 nucleotides align to TRBD1. Germline values: CDR1 MNHEY, CDR2 SVGAGI. The junction had 2 bases not matched to a gene; V was cut back by 2 bases and J by 9 bases. The CDR3 is 13 residues long.

In its sample, this clonotype was seen a few times. The V and J genes are TRBV5-5 and TRBJ2-3; D is possibly TRBD2 (6 bases). Trimming took 4 bases from V and 2 from J, leaving 14 bases between them. The CDR3 totals 15 residues. Germline CDR1 reads SGHKS; CDR2 reads YYEKEE (reference sequence). DNA for the CDR3: TGTGCCAGCAGCCTGAAGACTAGAACCACAGATACGCAGTATTTT. Its translation is CASSLKTRTTDTQYF.

This clonotype was seen many times. An end of the junction differs from the germline gene, which may be a read error. V usage is TRBV7-9 and J usage is TRBJ2-1; TRBD2 matches 7 bases. The germline CDR1 and CDR2 sequences are SEHNR and FQNEAQ (reference sequence). The CDR3 is 15 amino acids. In DNA form, the CDR3 reads TGTGCCAGCAGCTTAGCGGGGGGGACCGGGACTGAGGAGTTCTTC. It specifies CASSLAGGTGTEEFF.